This T cell receptor beta chain stems from a study of cytomegalovirus exposure and HLA in healthy donors. Broader study findings: A later analysis found first-cohort TCR clusters tended to co-occur in the 130 or so validation repertoires. Per published reports, the classifier diagnosed cytomegalovirus status with high specificity and sensitivity. The study put 150 to 200 TCR beta chains on its list as cytomegalovirus-associated. TCR sequences were mostly rare, though some public TCRs occurred in many donors.

The method was immunoSEQ multiplex PCR; TCRdb's version includes in-frame clones alone and lacks a portion of them. The sample has fewer than 100,000 clones, roughly 95% seen once. With regard to this clone: Its specificity is unknown.

Germline V lookup: CDR1 MDHEN, CDR2 SYDVKM. V shed 2 bases and J shed 0 bases, with 8 bases lying between them. This CDR3 has 14 amino acids. This sequence was found in a woman aged 18-30 years in good health and CMV-seropositive. The chain couples TRBV28 to TRBJ2-7; maybe TRBD1 (5 bases). Sequences were obtained from PBMCs. DNA of the CDR3: TGTGCCAGCAGTTTACAGGGCCACTCCTACGAGCAGTACTTC. It encodes CASSLQGHSYEQYF.